The TCR beta chain under discussion was sequenced for a study of blood T cell repertoires in COVID-19. Turning to the study itself: There were acute and convalescent COVID-19 samples, and they came from the United States, Italy and Spain.

V lost 0 bases and J lost 3; bases outside the gene matches: 6. Germline V gives CDR1 SEHNR, CDR2 FQNEAQ (reference sequence). The CDR3 loop spans 16 amino acids. In the original analysis: Amplification from reference gene primers served as the basis for estimated nucleated cell counts. TCRdb's copy holds only in-frame clones and misses some; the assay was immunoSEQ multiplex PCR. The V and J calls and clone size come from that table; D and trimming were worked out from the DNA. The data contain around 200,000 clones, around 88% of them seen just once; the ten biggest clones take up around 6%. Clinical history reported by participants formed the basis on which cohorts were assigned.

Sample: PBMCs or T cells enriched from blood (not recorded which). This TCR was sampled from a middle-aged man with acute COVID-19. V is TRBV7-9 and J is TRBJ1-1; 8 nucleotides align to TRBD1. CDR3 residues: CASSLAAVTGDTEAFF. The CDR3 region has the DNA TGTGCCAGCAGCTTAGCCGCCGTGACAGGGGACACTGAAGCTTTCTTT.